These 31 T cell receptor beta chains were sequenced from one sample in a study of blood T cells in healthy people across ages. A sample-barcoded 5' primer and a J-beta primer mix were used in a second PCR of roughly 7 to 11 cycles. TCRdb analysed the 5' RACE reads with MiXCR anew, one entry per CDR3 protein. The table has about 700,000 distinct CDR3 sequences, about 32% seen once. The sequenced material came from blood. The receptors stem from a woman older than 75 in good health.

The chain employs TRBV7-2 and TRBJ2-5; a weak D match, TRBD1 (5 bases). CDR3 length equals 14 residues. Per germline, CDR1 SGHTA and CDR2 FQGNSA. Trimming took 1 base from V and 5 from J, leaving 11 bases between them. The chain's CDR3 is CASSLDYRSETQYF. The CDR3 nucleotides read TGTGCCAGCAGCTTAGACTACAGGTCGGAGACCCAGTACTTC. Using reference TRBV7-2 and TRBJ2-5 for the parts outside the CDR3, the full variable domain is GAGVSQSPSNKVTEKGKDVELRCDPISGHTALYWYRQSLGQGLEFLIYFQGNSAPDKSGLPSDRFSAERTGGSVSTLTIQRTQQEDSAVYLCASSLDYRSETQYFGPGTRLLVL.

Notes on this clonotype: The junction and the germline gene differ at one end; a read error may be behind it. The chain uses TRBV7-9 and TRBJ1-4; TRBD1 agrees at 9 bases. The CDR3 consists of 15 residues. CDR1 is SEHNR and CDR2 is FQNEAQ in the germline V gene (reference sequence). CDR3 nucleotide sequence: TGTGCCAGCAGTCTACCGGGACAGGGAAGTGAAAAACGGTTTTTT. Translated: CASSLPGQGSEKRFF. Full variable domain (missing parts from reference TRBV7-9 and TRBJ1-4): DTGVSQNPRHKITKRGQNVTFRCDPISEHNRLYWYRQTLGQGPEFLTYFQNEAQLEKSRLLSDRFSAERPKGSFSTLEIQRTEQGDSAMYLCASSLPGQGSEKRFFGSGTQLSVL.

The table lists this clonotype with many counts. The chain couples TRBV7-2 to TRBJ2-2; either TRBD1 or TRBD2 may supply D (5 bases each). Germline V lookup: CDR1 SGHTA, CDR2 FQGNSA. CDR3 size: 15 residues. Trimming pared 2 bases from V and 1 base from J, leaving 8 bases between. CDR3 amino acids: CASSLSGQNTGELFF. CDR3 nucleotides: TGTGCCAGCAGCTTATCGGGGCAGAACACCGGGGAGCTGTTTTTT.

This clonotype was observed at least ten times. This chain connects TRBV5-1 to TRBJ2-3, with 8 positions matching TRBD2. J gave up 7 bases and V 3 bases, and 7 bases lay outside the gene matches. There are 14 residues in the CDR3. Germline V gene data show CDR1 as SGHRS and CDR2 as YFSETQ. CDR3 protein: CASSSSGGVNTQYF. CDR3 in DNA: TGCGCCAGCAGCTCCTCGGGAGGGGTGAATACGCAGTATTTT.

This clonotype was detected ten times or more. The V gene is TRBV5-1, the J gene TRBJ2-3, with TRBD2 identical over 7 bases. The CDR3 totals 15 residues. V dropped 8 bases and J dropped 1; count of bases not matched to a gene: 10. Germline lookup yields CDR1 SGHRS and CDR2 YFSETQ. CDR3 amino acids: CASCPRAGRTDTQYF. DNA of the CDR3: TGCGCCAGTTGTCCGAGAGCGGGGCGCACAGATACGCAGTATTTT.

The J gene is TRBJ1-2, the V gene TRBV3-1, with TRBD1 as a possible D gene (5 bases). The CDR3 is made up of 15 amino acids. Trimming stripped 2 bases from V and 3 bases from J, with 13 bases between. Germline values: CDR1 LGHDT, CDR2 YNNKEL (reference sequence). CDR3 amino acids: CASSQTQQAYYGYTF. CDR3 bases: TGTGCCAGCAGCCAAACCCAACAGGCGTACTATGGCTACACCTTC.

This clonotype was seen ten or more times. The V call is TRBV20-1, the J call TRBJ2-3, with 7 bases that match TRBD2. This CDR3 comprises 14 residues. The J segment lost 0 bases and the V segment lost 7 bases, leaving 7 bases of the junction unmatched. Germline V lookup: CDR1 DFQATT, CDR2 SNEGSKA (reference sequence). The CDR3 region has the DNA TGCAGTGTCGAGCGGGGCCCTAGCACAGATACGCAGTATTTT. Translating gives CSVERGPSTDTQYF.

The table lists this clonotype with a few counts. This sequence may be a read error, since a much larger clone differs from it by one base. The chain recombines TRBV6-2 or TRBV6-3 with TRBJ2-5; a weak D match, TRBD2 (6 bases). In germline, CDR1 is MNHEY, CDR2 SVGEGT. The CDR3 extends over 15 amino acids. V dropped 4 bases and J dropped 11 bases, with 23 bases sitting between them. Here the CDR3 reads CASSFGTWGRNEQYF. The CDR3 DNA reads as TGTGCCAGCAGTTTCGGGACCTGGGGGAGGAATGAGCAGTACTTC.

The gene calls are TRBV30 and TRBJ1-5; D is unresolved. The CDR3 extends over 14 amino acids. V was clipped by 2 bases and J by 3 bases, with 11 bases between them. Germline V gives CDR1 GTSNPN, CDR2 SVGIG (reference sequence). In nucleotides, the CDR3 is TGTGCCTGGAGTACCGGGAGGGACAATCAGCCCCAGCATTTT. Encoded protein: CAWSTGRDNQPQHF.

This chain connects TRBV6-2 or TRBV6-3 to TRBJ2-1, with TRBD1 matching over 9 bases. The end of the DNA aligns better with TRBJ2-7, so the J call may be wrong. Germline V lookup: CDR1 MNHEY, CDR2 SVGEGT. The CDR3 contains 15 residues. This CDR3 reads CASSYPKTGGYEQYF. CDR3 coding DNA: TGTGCCAGCAGTTACCCTAAGACAGGGGGCTACGAGCAGTACTTC.

Only a few counts were recorded for this clonotype. The chain has TRBV7-2 and TRBJ1-1; 11 bases match TRBD1. J was trimmed by 5 bases and V by 4 bases; bases with no gene match: 6. CDR1 is SGHTA, CDR2 FQGNSA, per germline. The CDR3 runs to 15 residues. The CDR3 region is CASSSQGQGGTEAFF. The CDR3 DNA is TGTGCCAGCAGCTCCCAGGGACAGGGGGGGACTGAAGCTTTCTTT.

This rearrangement joins TRBV4-2 to TRBJ1-6; 8 bases fit TRBD1. V lost 3 bases to trimming and J lost 4 bases; unmatched junction nucleotides: 5. There are 16 residues in the CDR3. Germline V gives CDR1 LGHNA, CDR2 YNFKEQ. CDR3 nucleotide sequence: TGTGCCAGCAGCCACCCGGACAGGGCATATAATTCACCCCTCCACTTT. It codes for CASSHPDRAYNSPLHF.

This clonotype was picked up a small number of times. The CDR3 DNA follows: TGTGCCATCAGAGCTAGCAACCCCGAAGAGACCCAGTACTTC. It specifies CAIRASNPEETQYF. This chain joins TRBV10-3 and TRBJ2-7, with a tentative D call TRBD2 (5 bases). TRBJ2-5 matches the DNA end more closely, so the J call is doubtful. Germline lookup yields CDR1 ENHRY and CDR2 SYGVKD. The CDR3 loop spans 14 amino acids.

This clonotype was observed a few times. V gene TRBV7-3 combines with J gene TRBJ1-2; D call uncertain. In germline, CDR1 is SGHTA, CDR2 FQGTGA. CDR3 length: 13 residues. The V end lost 5 bases, the J end lost 11 bases, and 18 bases lay between the germline ends. CDR3: CASSLSDRGEYTF. CDR3 nucleotides: TGTGCCAGCAGCCTCTCGGACCGAGGAGAGTACACCTTC.

The rearrangement uses TRBV20-1 and TRBJ2-7; 14 nucleotides match TRBD2. Germline V CDR1 and CDR2: DFQATT, SNEGSKA (reference sequence). J lost 0 bases, V lost 5 bases, and 9 bases had no gene match. CDR3 size: 17 residues. The CDR3 protein is CSASGTSGGRSSYEQYF. As DNA, the CDR3 is TGCAGTGCTTCCGGGACTAGCGGGGGTCGTAGCTCCTACGAGCAGTACTTC.

This clonotype has a count of ten or more. This chain joins TRBV28 and TRBJ2-7; a weak D match, TRBD1 (7 bases). The CDR3 contains 16 residues. CDR1 MDHEN and CDR2 SYDVKM come from the germline V gene. Trimming pared 3 bases from V and 4 bases from J, leaving 19 bases between. The CDR3: CASSLSGGDRPYEQYF. CDR3 in DNA: TGTGCCAGCAGTTTGTCGGGCGGGGACAGACCTTACGAGCAGTACTTC.

This clonotype showed up just a few times. The rearrangement links TRBV9 to TRBJ2-3; D gene unclear. Germline V gives CDR1 SGDLS, CDR2 YYNGEE. This CDR3 region has 14 residues. V was shortened by 1 base and J by 1 base, with 7 bases between the two germline ends. Here the CDR3 DNA reads TGTGCCAGCAGCGTATTGCCGGGCACAGATACGCAGTATTTT. Translating it yields CASSVLPGTDTQYF.

The rearrangement joins TRBV4-1 to TRBJ2-7; weak D call: TRBD1 (6 bases). Germline CDR1 is MGHRA and CDR2 is YSYEKL. Trimming stripped 0 bases from V and 1 base from J, with 13 bases between. CDR3 length: 16 residues. CDR3 bases: TGCGCCAGCAGCCAAGATCCGGGACACCTATCCTACGAGCAGTACTTC. Amino acids: CASSQDPGHLSYEQYF.

In its sample, this clonotype was seen a few times. Being one base from a much bigger clone, this may be a read error. V gene TRBV4-1 combines with J gene TRBJ2-6; possibly TRBD1 for D (6 bases). The V end lost 0 bases, the J end lost 0 bases, and 12 bases lay between the germline ends. The length of the CDR3 is 18 residues. The germline V gene encodes CDR1 MGHRA and CDR2 YSYEKL. CDR3 protein: CASSQDRDMVSGANVLTF. The CDR3, as DNA: TGCGCCAGCAGCCAAGATCGGGACATGGTCTCTGGGGCCAACGTCCTGACTTTC.

CDR3 protein: CASSTHEEEKLFF. Written as DNA, the CDR3 is TGTGCCAGCAGCACCCACGAGGAGGAAAAACTGTTTTTT. This chain uses TRBV9 with TRBJ1-4; D gene ambiguous. This CDR3 comprises 13 residues. The ends were cut back, 4 bases at V and 8 bases at J, with 12 bases in the middle. Germline-derived CDR1 and CDR2 are SGDLS and YYNGEE.

The chain recombines TRBV7-2 with TRBJ1-2; TRBD1 matches at 9 bases. The CDR3 has 15 amino acids. V lost 5 bases, J lost 6 bases, and 10 bases stayed unmatched. Germline CDR1 and CDR2: SGHTA and FQGNSA. The CDR3 DNA is TGTGCCAGCAGCGCCGGACAGGGGCCGGGGCATGGCTACACCTTC. This translates into CASSAGQGPGHGYTF.

The genes are TRBV7-8 and TRBJ1-5, with D perhaps matching TRBD1 (6 bases). CDR1 and CDR2 (germline): SGHVS, FQNEAQ. This CDR3 region has 16 residues. Trimming took 3 bases from V and 3 from J, leaving 15 bases between them. CDR3 nucleotides: TGTGCCAGCAGCTTCGAAGGGACAAAGACCAATCAGCCCCAGCATTTT. Translation: CASSFEGTKTNQPQHF.

The table lists this clonotype with many counts. The rearrangement uses TRBV6-2 or TRBV6-3 and TRBJ2-3, with D tentatively TRBD2 (5 bases). Trimming cost V 4 bases and J 3 bases, with 17 bases left between them. The CDR3 has 16 residues. Germline V CDR1 and CDR2: MNHEY, SVGEGT. The CDR3: CASSWSAARGTDTQYF. The CDR3 nucleotides are TGTGCCAGCAGTTGGTCGGCAGCCCGGGGAACAGATACGCAGTATTTT.

The chain employs TRBV6-2 or TRBV6-3 and TRBJ2-1; D is undetermined. The CDR3 runs to 14 residues. Trimming left V 2 bases short and J 5 bases short, with 10 bases between. Per germline, CDR1 MNHEY and CDR2 SVGEGT. CDR3 loop: CASSYPDRHNEQFF. For the CDR3, the DNA is TGTGCCAGCAGTTACCCAGACCGACACAATGAGCAGTTCTTC.

This clonotype was detected only a few times. V gene TRBV30 combines with J gene TRBJ1-5; D is unclear. The germline V and J ends were trimmed by 5 bases and 1 base, with 15 bases remaining between them. This CDR3 comprises 15 residues. Per germline, CDR1 GTSNPN and CDR2 SVGIG (reference sequence). The CDR3 reads CAWADGRGSNQPQHF. The DNA for the CDR3 is TGTGCCTGGGCAGATGGCCGAGGAAGCAATCAGCCCCAGCATTTT.

About this clonotype itself: A much larger clone differs from this one at a single base, so this may be a read error. The chain carries TRBV7-2 and TRBJ2-7; a possible D gene is TRBD2 (5 bases). The J call may be in error: the DNA end matches TRBJ2-5 better. The CDR3 has 14 residues. Germline CDR1 and CDR2: SGHTA and FQGNSA. The CDR3 region is CASSFQASGKTQYF. In nucleotides, the CDR3 is TGTGCCAGCAGCTTTCAGGCCTCCGGGAAGACCCAGTACTTC.

This clonotype was seen ten or more times. The chain carries TRBV20-1 and TRBJ2-7, with 16 bases matching TRBD2. The germline CDR1 and CDR2 sequences are DFQATT and SNEGSKA (reference sequence). This CDR3 contains 16 residues. V lost 4 bases, J lost 4 bases, and 7 bases stayed unmatched. CDR3 coding DNA: TGCAGTGCTACTCCGGGACTAGCGGGGGGGCCGTACGAGCAGTACTTC. This encodes CSATPGLAGGPYEQYF.

This clonotype showed up many times. The chain employs TRBV7-2 and TRBJ2-7; 9 bases fit TRBD2. V trimming: 6 bases; J trimming: 3 bases; junction bases outside the gene matches: 18. This CDR3 comprises 18 residues. Germline V gene lookup returns CDR1 SGHTA and CDR2 FQGNSA. CDR3 coding DNA: TGTGCCAGCAGTAATAGGACAGAGCCGGGACTAGCTTTCTACGAGCAGTACTTC. Translated: CASSNRTEPGLAFYEQYF.

This clonotype was recorded at least ten times. The V and J genes are TRBV9 and TRBJ2-4, with TRBD1 matching 8 bases. V lost 0 bases to trimming and J lost 1 base; unmatched junction nucleotides: 3. The CDR3 extends over 16 amino acids. Looked up from germline, CDR1 is SGDLS and CDR2 is YYNGEE. This chain's CDR3 is CASSVAGGTAKNIQYF. For the CDR3, the DNA is TGTGCCAGCAGCGTAGCAGGGGGCACGGCCAAAAACATTCAGTACTTC. The variable domain in full, with the rest retrieved from reference TRBV9 and TRBJ2-4, is DSGVTQTPKHLITATGQRVTLRCSPRSGDLSVYWYQQSLDQGLQFLIQYYNGEERAKGNILERFSAQQFPDLHSELNLSSLELGDSALYFCASSVAGGTAKNIQYFGAGTRLSVL.

This clonotype was detected many times. The chain couples TRBV4-2 to TRBJ1-4; 7 bases map to TRBD1. Germline CDR1 reads LGHNA; CDR2 reads YNFKEQ. The trim removed 4 bases at V and 5 bases at J, leaving 1 base unmatched. The CDR3 covers 13 residues. DNA for the CDR3: TGTGCCAGCAGCCCACAGGGGAATGAAAAACTGTTTTTT. Protein: CASSPQGNEKLFF.

This clonotype has a count of ten or more. The V and J genes are TRBV13 and TRBJ1-2, with D uncertain. The CDR3 is made up of 14 amino acids. V was cut by 0 bases and J by 2 bases, with 7 bases left in between. CDR1 is PRHDT, CDR2 FYEKMQ, per germline (reference sequence). CDR3 sequence (DNA): TGTGCCAGCAGCTTAGGGGGCCTCAACTATGGCTACACCTTC. This sequence encodes CASSLGGLNYGYTF.